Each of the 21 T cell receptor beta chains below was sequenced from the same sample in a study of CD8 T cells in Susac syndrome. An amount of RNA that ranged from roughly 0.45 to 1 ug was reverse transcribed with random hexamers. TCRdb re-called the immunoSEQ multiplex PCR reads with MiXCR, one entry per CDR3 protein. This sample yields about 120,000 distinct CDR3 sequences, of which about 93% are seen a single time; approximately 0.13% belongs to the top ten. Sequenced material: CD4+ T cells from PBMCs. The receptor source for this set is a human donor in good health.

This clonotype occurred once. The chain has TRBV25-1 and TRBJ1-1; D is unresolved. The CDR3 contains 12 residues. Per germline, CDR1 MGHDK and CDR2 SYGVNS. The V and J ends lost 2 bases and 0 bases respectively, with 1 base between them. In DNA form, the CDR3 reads TGTGCCAGCAGTGAAGTGAACACTGAAGCTTTCTTT. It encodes CASSEVNTEAFF. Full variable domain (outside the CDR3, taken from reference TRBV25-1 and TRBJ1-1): EADIYQTPRYLVIGTGKKITLECSQTMGHDKMYWYQQDPGMELHLIHYSYGVNSTEKGDLSSESTVSRIRTEHFPLTLESARPSHTSQYLCASSEVNTEAFFGQGTRLTVV.

CDR3 amino acids: CASSQDLAGVGYNEQFF. CDR3 coding DNA: TGTGCCAGCAGCCAAGATTTGGCGGGAGTGGGCTACAATGAGCAGTTCTTC. The genes are TRBV3-1 and TRBJ2-1; 7 nucleotides agree with TRBD2. V lost 0 bases and J lost 3; bases outside the gene matches: 8. CDR1 is LGHDT and CDR2 is YNNKEL in the germline V gene (reference sequence). This CDR3 is built from 17 residues.

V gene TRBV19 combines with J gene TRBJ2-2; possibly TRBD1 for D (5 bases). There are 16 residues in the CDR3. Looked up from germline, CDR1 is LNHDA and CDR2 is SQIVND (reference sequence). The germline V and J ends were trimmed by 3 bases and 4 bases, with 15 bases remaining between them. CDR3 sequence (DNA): TGTGCCAGTAGTATTGGAAGGCAGGGCGGCACCGGGGAGCTGTTTTTT. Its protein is CASSIGRQGGTGELFF.

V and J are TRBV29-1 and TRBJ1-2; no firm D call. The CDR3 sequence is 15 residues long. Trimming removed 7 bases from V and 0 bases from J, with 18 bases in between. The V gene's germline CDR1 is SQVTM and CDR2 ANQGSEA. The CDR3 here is CSALAGRPSNYGYTF. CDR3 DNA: TGCAGCGCGCTCGCAGGACGGCCTTCTAACTATGGCTACACCTTC.

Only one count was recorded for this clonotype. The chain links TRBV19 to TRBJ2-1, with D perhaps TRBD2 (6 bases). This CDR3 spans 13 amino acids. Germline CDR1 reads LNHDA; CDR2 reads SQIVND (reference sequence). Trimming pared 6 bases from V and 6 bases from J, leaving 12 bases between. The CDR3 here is CASSLLASNEQFF. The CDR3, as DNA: TGTGCCAGTAGCCTACTAGCTAGCAATGAGCAGTTCTTC.

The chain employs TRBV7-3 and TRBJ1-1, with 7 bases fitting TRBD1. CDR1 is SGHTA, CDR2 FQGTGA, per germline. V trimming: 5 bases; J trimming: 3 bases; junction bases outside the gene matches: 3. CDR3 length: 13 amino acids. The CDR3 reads CASSEGQYTEAFF. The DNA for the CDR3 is TGTGCCAGCAGCGAGGGACAGTACACTGAAGCTTTCTTT.

CDR3 in amino acids: CASSLVGDQETQYF. In nucleotides, the CDR3 is TGTGCCAGCAGCTTAGTAGGCGACCAAGAGACCCAGTACTTC. This chain links TRBV13 with TRBJ2-5; D call uncertain. Trimming shortened V by 1 base and J by 0 bases, and 6 bases separated the two germline ends. From germline, CDR1 is PRHDT and CDR2 FYEKMQ (reference sequence). The CDR3 is made up of 14 amino acids.

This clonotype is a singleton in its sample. CDR3 in amino acids: CASSFSGLASYNEQFF. The CDR3 bases are TGTGCCAGCAGCTTCTCAGGACTAGCTTCCTACAATGAGCAGTTCTTC. This chain connects TRBV7-3 to TRBJ2-1, with 8 bases fitting TRBD2. CDR1 and CDR2 (germline): SGHTA, FQGTGA. There are 16 residues in the CDR3. Trimming cost V 3 bases and J 1 base; bases outside gene matches: 5.

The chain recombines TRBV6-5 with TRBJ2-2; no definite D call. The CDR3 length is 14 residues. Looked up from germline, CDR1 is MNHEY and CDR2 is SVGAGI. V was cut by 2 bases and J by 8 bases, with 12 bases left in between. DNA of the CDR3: TGTGCCAGCAGTTACCCGACCTTGGGGGGGGAGCTGTTTTTT. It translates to CASSYPTLGGELFF.

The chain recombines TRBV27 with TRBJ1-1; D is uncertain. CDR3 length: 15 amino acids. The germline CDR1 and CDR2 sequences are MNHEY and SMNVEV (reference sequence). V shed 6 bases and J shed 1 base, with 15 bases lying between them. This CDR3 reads CASRTRPQENTEAFF. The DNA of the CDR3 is TGTGCCAGCAGGACTAGACCTCAAGAGAACACTGAAGCTTTCTTT.

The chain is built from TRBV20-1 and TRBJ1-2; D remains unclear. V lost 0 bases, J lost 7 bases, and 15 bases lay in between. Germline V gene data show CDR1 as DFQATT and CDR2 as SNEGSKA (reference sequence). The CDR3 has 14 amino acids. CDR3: CSARDQSAVFGYTF. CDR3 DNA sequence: TGCAGTGCTAGAGATCAGAGTGCCGTGTTTGGCTACACCTTC.

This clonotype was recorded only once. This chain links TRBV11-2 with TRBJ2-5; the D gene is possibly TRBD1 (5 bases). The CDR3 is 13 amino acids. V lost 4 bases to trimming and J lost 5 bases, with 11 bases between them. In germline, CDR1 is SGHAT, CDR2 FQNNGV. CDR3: CASSSQGYETQYF. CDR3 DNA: TGTGCCAGCAGCTCCCAGGGTTACGAGACCCAGTACTTC.

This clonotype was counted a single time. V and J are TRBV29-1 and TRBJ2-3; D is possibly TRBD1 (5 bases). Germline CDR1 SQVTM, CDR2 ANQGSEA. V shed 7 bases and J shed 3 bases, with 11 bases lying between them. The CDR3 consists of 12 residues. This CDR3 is CSEETGTDTQYF. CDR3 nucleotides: TGCAGCGAAGAAACAGGAACAGATACGCAGTATTTT.

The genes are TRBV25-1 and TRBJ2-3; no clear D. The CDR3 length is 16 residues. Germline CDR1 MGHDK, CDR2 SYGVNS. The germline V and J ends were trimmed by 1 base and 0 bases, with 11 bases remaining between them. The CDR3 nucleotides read TGTGCCAGCAGTGAATTTCGGGTGCTTAGCACAGATACGCAGTATTTT. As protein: CASSEFRVLSTDTQYF.

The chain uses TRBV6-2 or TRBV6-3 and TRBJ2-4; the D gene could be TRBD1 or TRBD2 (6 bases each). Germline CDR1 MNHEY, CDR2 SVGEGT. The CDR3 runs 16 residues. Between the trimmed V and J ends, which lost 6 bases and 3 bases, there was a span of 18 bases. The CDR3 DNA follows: TGTGCCAGCAGGAAAAAGGGGGGCTCCGGCAAAAACATTCAGTACTTC. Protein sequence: CASRKKGGSGKNIQYF.

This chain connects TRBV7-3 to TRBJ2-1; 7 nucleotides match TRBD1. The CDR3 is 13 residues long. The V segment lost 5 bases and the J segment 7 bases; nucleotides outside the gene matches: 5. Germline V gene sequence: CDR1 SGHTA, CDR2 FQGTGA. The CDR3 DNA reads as TGTGCCAGCAGCCGGATCAGGGGGAATGAGCAGTTCTTC. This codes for CASSRIRGNEQFF.

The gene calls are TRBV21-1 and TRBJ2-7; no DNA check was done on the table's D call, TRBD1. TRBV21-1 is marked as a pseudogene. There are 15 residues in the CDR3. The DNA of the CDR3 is TGTGCCAGCAGCAAACCCAGGGGGTGTTCCTACGAGCAGTACTTC. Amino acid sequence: CASSKPRGCSYEQYF.

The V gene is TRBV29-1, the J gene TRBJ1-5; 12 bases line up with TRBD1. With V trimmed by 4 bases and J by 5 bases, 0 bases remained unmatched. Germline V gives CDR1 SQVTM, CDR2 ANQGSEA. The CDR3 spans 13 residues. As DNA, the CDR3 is TGCAGCGTTGGGGACAGGGGGCATCAGCCCCAGCATTTT. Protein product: CSVGDRGHQPQHF.

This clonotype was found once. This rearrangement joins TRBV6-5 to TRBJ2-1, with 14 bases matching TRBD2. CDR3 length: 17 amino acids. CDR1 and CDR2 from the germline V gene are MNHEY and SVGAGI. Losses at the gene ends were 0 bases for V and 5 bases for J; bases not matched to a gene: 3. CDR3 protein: CASSYSTSGRGNNEQFF. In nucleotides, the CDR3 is TGTGCCAGCAGTTACTCGACTAGCGGGAGGGGAAACAATGAGCAGTTCTTC.

CDR3 in amino acids: CASYKTGRDTQYF. In DNA, the CDR3 is TGTGCCAGCTATAAAACAGGGCGGGATACGCAGTATTTT. This sequence joins TRBV2 and TRBJ2-3, with a weak D call TRBD1 (6 bases). Germline lookup yields CDR1 SNHLY and CDR2 FYNNEI. Trimming left V 8 bases short and J 6 bases short, with 15 bases between. This CDR3 is built from 13 residues.

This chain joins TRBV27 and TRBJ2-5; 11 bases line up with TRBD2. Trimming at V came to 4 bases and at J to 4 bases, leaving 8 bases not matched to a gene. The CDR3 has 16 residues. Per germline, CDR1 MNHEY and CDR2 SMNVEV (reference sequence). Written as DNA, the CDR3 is TGTGCCAGCAGTTCCTTTAGCGGGGGGGCTTCAGAGACCCAGTACTTC. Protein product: CASSSFSGGASETQYF.